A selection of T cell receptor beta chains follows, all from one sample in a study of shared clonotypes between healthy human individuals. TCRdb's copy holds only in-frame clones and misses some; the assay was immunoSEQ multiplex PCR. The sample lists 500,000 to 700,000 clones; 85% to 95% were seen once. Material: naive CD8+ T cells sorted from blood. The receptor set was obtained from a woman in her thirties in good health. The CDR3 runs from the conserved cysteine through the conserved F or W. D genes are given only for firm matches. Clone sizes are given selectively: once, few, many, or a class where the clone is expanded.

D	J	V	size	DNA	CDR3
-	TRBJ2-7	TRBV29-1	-	TGCAGCGTTGAAGATTCGGGGATCTACGAGCAGTACTTC	CSVEDSGIYEQYF
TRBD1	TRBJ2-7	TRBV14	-	TGTGCCAGCAGCCAAGGACAGGGACAGTTCTACGAGCAGTACTTC	CASSQGQGQFYEQYF
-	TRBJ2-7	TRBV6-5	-	TGTGCCAGCCGTCCGGCTTCCTCCTACGAGCAGTACTTC	CASRPASSYEQYF
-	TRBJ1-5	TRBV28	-	TGTGCCAGCAGTTTGACGGTCAGCAATCAGCCCCAGCATTTT	CASSLTVSNQPQHF
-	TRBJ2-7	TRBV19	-	TGTGCCAGTAGTATAGGGACTAACGAGCAGTACTTC	CASSIGTNEQYF
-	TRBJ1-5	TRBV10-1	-	TGCGCCAGCCGGGGGGGAGGAGATCAGCCCCAGCATTTT	CASRGGGDQPQHF
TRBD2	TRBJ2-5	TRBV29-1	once	TGCAGCGTTGAAGGTGTGGCAGCGGGAGACCCCCCCCCGGGGAGCCAGTACTTC	CSVEGVAAGDPPPGSQYF
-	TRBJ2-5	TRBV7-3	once	TGTGCCAGCAGCTTAGCTCTTTCCCCCCAAGAGACCCAGTACTTC	CASSLALSPQETQYF
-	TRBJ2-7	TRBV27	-	TGTGCCAGCAGATTTACGGCTTCCCTGTACGAGCAGTACTTC	CASRFTASLYEQYF
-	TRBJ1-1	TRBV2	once	TGTGCCAGCAGTGAGCAATATCAGTCGGGCACTGAAGCTTTCTTT	CASSEQYQSGTEAFF
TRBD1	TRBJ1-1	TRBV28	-	TGTGCCAGCAGCCCAGGACAGGGAAGCACTGAAGCTTTCTTT	CASSPGQGSTEAFF